This TCR beta chain was recorded in a study of blood T cells in healthy people across ages. The length of the CDR3 is 15 residues. Primed by a sample-barcoded 5' primer and a J-beta primer mix, a second PCR proceeded for 7 to 11 cycles. TCRdb analysed the 5' RACE reads with MiXCR anew, one entry per CDR3 protein. The sample records 1,100,000 or so distinct CDR3 sequences, 40% to 50% being singletons. The rearrangement uses TRBV12-3 or TRBV12-4 and TRBJ2-1, with a possible D match to TRBD1 (7 bases). The receptor's source is an older woman in good health. Sequencing was done on a sample of blood. CDR3: CADKGGPTGIYEQFF. CDR3 sequence (DNA): TGTGCGGACAAGGGAGGCCCGACAGGGATCTATGAGCAGTTCTTC.